This T cell receptor beta chain was profiled in a study of CD4 T cells in relation to SARS-CoV-2 and coronaviruses. The wider study: TCR beta CDR3s were sequenced after roughly nine-day antigen culture of PBMCs.

Before the COVID-19 pandemic, during about 2011-2019, CD4+ T cells were taken from unexposed donors. The cells were cultured for under twelve days before CD4+ T cells were isolated. Unexposed-donor CD4+ T cells were probed with SARS-CoV-2 S/N and four cold-coronavirus spikes, cells permitting. Fresh IL-2 medium replaced half the medium on days 3 and 7. A remark on this clone: The antigen is not known.

Sequenced by immunoSEQ multiplex PCR; TCRdb stores in-frame clones only, minus some. This repertoire shows 25,000 to 30,000 clones, 65% to 85% found once; its top ten account for 10% to 15%. The CDR3 loop spans 12 amino acids. J was trimmed by 8 bases and V by 0 bases; bases with no gene match: 0. Germline V gene lookup returns CDR1 SGHNT and CDR2 YENEEA. The receptor's source is a human donor in good health. Sample: CD4+ T cells from PBMCs, cultured in vitro. This chain links TRBV11-3 with TRBJ1-1, with 7 positions matching TRBD1. The CDR3 DNA reads as TGTGCCAGCAGCTTAGAGACAGGGGAAGCTTTCTTT. It yields the protein CASSLETGEAFF.